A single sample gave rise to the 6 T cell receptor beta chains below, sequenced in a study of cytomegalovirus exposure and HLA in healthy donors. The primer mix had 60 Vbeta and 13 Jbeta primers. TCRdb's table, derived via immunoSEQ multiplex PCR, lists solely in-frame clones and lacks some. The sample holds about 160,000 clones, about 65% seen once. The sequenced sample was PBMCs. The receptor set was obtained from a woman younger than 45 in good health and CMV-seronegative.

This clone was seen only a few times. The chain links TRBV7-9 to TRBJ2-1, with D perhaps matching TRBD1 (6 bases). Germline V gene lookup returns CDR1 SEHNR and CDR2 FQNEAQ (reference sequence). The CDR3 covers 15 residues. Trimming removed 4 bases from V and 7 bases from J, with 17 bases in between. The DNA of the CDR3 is TGTGCCAGCAGCTCCCGGGACACCATAGGGAATGAGCAGTTCTTC. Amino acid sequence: CASSSRDTIGNEQFF. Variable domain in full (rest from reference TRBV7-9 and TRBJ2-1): DTGVSQNPRHKITKRGQNVTFRCDPISEHNRLYWYRQTLGQGPEFLTYFQNEAQLEKSRLLSDRFSAERPKGSFSTLEIQRTEQGDSAMYLCASSSRDTIGNEQFFGPGTRLTVL.

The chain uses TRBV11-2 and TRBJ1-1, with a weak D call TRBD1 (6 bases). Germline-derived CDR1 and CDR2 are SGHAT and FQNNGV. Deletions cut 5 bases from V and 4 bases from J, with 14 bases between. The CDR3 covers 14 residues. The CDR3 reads CASSQRGGGTEAFF. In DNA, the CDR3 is TGTGCCAGCAGCCAAAGAGGGGGGGGCACTGAAGCTTTCTTT.

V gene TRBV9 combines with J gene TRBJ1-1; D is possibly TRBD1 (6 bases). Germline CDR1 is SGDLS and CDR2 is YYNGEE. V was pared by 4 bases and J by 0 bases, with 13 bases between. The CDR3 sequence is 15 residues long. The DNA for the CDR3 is TGTGCCAGCAGCCCTCAGGGGCTTATGAACACTGAAGCTTTCTTT. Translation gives CASSPQGLMNTEAFF.

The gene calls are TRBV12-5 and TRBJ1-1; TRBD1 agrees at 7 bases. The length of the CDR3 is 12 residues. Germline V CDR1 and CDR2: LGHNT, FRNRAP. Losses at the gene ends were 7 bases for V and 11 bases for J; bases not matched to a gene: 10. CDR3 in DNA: TGTGCTAGTGCCCGGGACAGCTTGAACGCTTTCTTT. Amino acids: CASARDSLNAFF.

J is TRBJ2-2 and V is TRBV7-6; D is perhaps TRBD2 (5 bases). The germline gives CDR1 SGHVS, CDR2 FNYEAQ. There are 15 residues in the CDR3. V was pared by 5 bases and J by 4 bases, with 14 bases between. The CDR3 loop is CASSPGLVGTGELFF. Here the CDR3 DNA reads TGTGCCAGCAGCCCCGGACTCGTGGGCACCGGGGAGCTGTTTTTT.

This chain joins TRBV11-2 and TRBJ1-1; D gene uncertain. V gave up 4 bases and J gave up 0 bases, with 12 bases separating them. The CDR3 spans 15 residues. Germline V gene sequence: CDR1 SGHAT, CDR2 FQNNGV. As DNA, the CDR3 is TGTGCCAGCAGCTCCCGGGTCCAGTTGAACACTGAAGCTTTCTTT. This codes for CASSSRVQLNTEAFF.